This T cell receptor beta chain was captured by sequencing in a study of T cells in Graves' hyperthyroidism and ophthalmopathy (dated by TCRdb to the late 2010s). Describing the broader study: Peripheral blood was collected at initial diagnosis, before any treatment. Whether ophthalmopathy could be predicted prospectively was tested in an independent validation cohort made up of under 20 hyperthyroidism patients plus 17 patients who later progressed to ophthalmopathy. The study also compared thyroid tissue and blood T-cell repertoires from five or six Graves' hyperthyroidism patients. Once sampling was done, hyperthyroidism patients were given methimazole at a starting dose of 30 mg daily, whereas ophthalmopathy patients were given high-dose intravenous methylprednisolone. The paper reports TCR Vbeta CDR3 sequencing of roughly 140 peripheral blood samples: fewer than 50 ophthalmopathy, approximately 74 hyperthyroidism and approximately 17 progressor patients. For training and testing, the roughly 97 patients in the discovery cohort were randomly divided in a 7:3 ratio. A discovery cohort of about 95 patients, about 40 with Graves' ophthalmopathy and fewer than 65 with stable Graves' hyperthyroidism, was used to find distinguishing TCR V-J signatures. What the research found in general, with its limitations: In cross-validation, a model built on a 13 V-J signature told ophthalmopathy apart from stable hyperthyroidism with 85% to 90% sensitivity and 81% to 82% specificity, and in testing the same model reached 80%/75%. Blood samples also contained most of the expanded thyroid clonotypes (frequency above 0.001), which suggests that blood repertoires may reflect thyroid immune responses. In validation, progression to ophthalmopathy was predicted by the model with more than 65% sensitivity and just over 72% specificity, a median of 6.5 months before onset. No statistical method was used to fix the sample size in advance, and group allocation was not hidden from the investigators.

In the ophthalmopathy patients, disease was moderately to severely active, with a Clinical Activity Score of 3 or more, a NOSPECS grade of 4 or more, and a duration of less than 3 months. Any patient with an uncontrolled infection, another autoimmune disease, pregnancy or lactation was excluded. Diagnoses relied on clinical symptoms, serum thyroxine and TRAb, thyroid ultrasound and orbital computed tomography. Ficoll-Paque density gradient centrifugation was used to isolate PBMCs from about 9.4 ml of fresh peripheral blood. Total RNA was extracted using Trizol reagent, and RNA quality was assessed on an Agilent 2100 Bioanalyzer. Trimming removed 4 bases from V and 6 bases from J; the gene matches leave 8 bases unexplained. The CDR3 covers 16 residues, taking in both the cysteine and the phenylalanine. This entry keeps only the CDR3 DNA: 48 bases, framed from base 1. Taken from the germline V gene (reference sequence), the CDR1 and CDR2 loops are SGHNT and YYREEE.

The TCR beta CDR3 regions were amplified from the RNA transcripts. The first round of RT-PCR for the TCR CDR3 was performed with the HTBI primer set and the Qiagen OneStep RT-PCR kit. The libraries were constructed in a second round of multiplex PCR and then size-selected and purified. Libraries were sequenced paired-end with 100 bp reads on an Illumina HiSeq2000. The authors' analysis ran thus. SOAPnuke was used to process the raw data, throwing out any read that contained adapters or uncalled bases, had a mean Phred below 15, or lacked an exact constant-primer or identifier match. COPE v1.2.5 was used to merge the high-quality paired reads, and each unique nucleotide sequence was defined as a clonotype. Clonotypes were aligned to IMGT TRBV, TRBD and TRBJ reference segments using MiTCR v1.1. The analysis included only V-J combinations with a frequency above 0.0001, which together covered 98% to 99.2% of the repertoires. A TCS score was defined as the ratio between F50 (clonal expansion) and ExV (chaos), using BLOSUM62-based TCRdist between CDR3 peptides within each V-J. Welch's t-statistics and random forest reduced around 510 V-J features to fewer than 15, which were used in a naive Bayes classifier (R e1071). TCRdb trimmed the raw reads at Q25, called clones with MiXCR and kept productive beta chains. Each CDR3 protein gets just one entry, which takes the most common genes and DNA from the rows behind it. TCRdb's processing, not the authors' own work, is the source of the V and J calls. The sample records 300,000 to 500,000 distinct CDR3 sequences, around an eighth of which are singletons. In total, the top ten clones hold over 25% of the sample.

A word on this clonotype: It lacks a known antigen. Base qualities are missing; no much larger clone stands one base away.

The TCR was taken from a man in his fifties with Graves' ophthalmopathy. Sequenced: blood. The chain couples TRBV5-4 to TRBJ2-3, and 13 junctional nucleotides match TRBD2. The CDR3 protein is CASSRRTSGSFDTQYF. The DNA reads TGTGCCAGCAGCAGAAGGACTAGCGGGAGCTTTGATACGCAGTATTTT.